The 16 T cell receptor beta chains below all came from one sample that was sequenced in a study of T-cell memory formation after mild COVID-19. TCRdb ran MiXCR on the 5' RACE reads and lists one entry per CDR3 protein. The sample has about 430,000 distinct CDR3 sequences; approximately 24% are singletons. The specimen sequenced was PBMCs or a T cell subset sorted from them (not recorded which). The receptors were gathered from an adult woman who had mild COVID-19 (a few samples of this study predate the infection). Cell type and time point are not known.

This clonotype was observed a few times. The genes are TRBV12-3 or TRBV12-4 and TRBJ1-1; D unclear. V dropped 6 bases and J dropped 6 bases, with 26 bases sitting between them. The CDR3 consists of 17 residues. The CDR3 DNA reads TGTGCCAGCAGCACACATATCAACCAGGACGTTGTGTCTGAAGCTTTCTTT. Translated, it gives CASSTHINQDVVSEAFF.

CDR3 amino acids: CASSLTGGFYLDEQFF. Here the CDR3 DNA reads TGTGCCAGCAGCTTGACAGGGGGCTTCTACTTGGATGAGCAGTTCTTC. V gene TRBV7-3 combines with J gene TRBJ2-1, with 10 bases aligning to TRBD1. This CDR3 region has 16 residues. Looked up from germline, CDR1 is SGHTA and CDR2 is FQGTGA. The junction had 10 bases not matched to a gene; V was cut back by 3 bases and J by 8 bases. Full variable domain (missing parts from reference TRBV7-3 and TRBJ2-1): GAGVSQTPSNKVTEKGKYVELRCDPISGHTALYWYRQSLGQGPEFLIYFQGTGAADDSGLPNDRFFAVRPEGSVSTLKIQRTERGDSAVYLCASSLTGGFYLDEQFFGPGTRLTVL.

The V call is TRBV11-1, the J call TRBJ2-2; D not certain. Trimming stripped 3 bases from V and 0 bases from J, with 8 bases between. This CDR3 has 15 amino acids. The germline V gene encodes CDR1 SGHAT and CDR2 FQDESV (reference sequence). The CDR3 loop reads CASSFWTANTGELFF. The DNA for the CDR3 is TGTGCCAGCAGCTTTTGGACGGCGAACACCGGGGAGCTGTTTTTT.

V gene TRBV9 combines with J gene TRBJ2-2; maybe TRBD1 (6 bases). Per the germline V gene, CDR1 is SGDLS and CDR2 is YYNGEE. V gave up 2 bases and J gave up 5 bases, with 19 bases separating them. This CDR3 has 17 residues. CDR3 amino acids: CASSVGQSGEKTGELFF. The CDR3 nucleotides read TGTGCCAGCAGCGTCGGACAGTCAGGCGAGAAGACCGGGGAGCTGTTTTTT.

V gene TRBV20-1 combines with J gene TRBJ2-3; 9 bases are shared with TRBD2. Germline CDR1 and CDR2: DFQATT and SNEGSKA (reference sequence). CDR3 length: 17 residues. J lost 8 bases, V lost 0 bases, and 15 bases had no gene match. Here the CDR3 reads CSARDLAGGGAPSTQYF. CDR3 DNA sequence: TGCAGTGCTAGAGATCTCGCCGGCGGGGGGGCCCCCAGTACGCAGTATTTT.

In its sample, this clonotype was seen a few times. The rearrangement joins TRBV5-1 to TRBJ2-3, with D maybe TRBD1 (5 bases). Germline V gives CDR1 SGHRS, CDR2 YFSETQ. V shed 5 bases and J shed 9 bases, with 10 bases lying between them. This CDR3 is 11 amino acids long. CDR3 sequence (DNA): TGCGCCAGCAGTGAAAGGGGAACGCAGTATTTT. This encodes CASSERGTQYF.

The rearrangement joins TRBV9 to TRBJ2-7; D may be TRBD1 (5 bases). The germline V gene encodes CDR1 SGDLS and CDR2 YYNGEE. The V and J ends lost 1 base and 3 bases respectively, with 11 bases between them. The CDR3 is made up of 14 amino acids. The CDR3 reads CASSVYSQGYEQYF. In nucleotides, the CDR3 is TGTGCCAGCAGCGTATATAGTCAGGGCTACGAGCAGTACTTC.

The chain joins TRBV29-1 to TRBJ1-1, with D tentatively TRBD1 (5 bases). Trimming took 4 bases from V and 4 from J, leaving 10 bases between them. The CDR3 is made up of 12 amino acids. The germline V gene has CDR1 SQVTM and CDR2 ANQGSEA. CDR3 region: CSVGGLGTEAFF. The CDR3 DNA follows: TGCAGCGTTGGGGGGTTAGGCACTGAAGCTTTCTTT. Full variable domain (missing parts from reference TRBV29-1 and TRBJ1-1): SAVISQKPSRDICQRGTSLTIQCQVDSQVTMMFWYRQQPGQSLTLIATANQGSEATYESGFVIDKFPISRPNLTFSTLTVSNMSPEDSSIYLCSVGGLGTEAFFGQGTRLTVV.

This clonotype was counted at least ten times. The chain employs TRBV7-2 and TRBJ2-1; no clear D. Germline V lookup: CDR1 SGHTA, CDR2 FQGNSA. The CDR3 extends over 14 amino acids. With 8 bases removed from V and 3 bases from J, the gap between germline ends came to 14 bases. The CDR3 DNA is TGTGCCAGCGGCGGAAGGATCGGCTACAATGAGCAGTTCTTC. It is translated as CASGGRIGYNEQFF.

This clonotype was recorded a few times. The genes are TRBV20-1 and TRBJ1-4; TRBD1 matches 7 bases. The germline CDR1 and CDR2 sequences are DFQATT and SNEGSKA (reference sequence). V was clipped by 1 base and J by 5 bases; unmatched bases: 4. The CDR3 extends over 14 amino acids. CDR3 sequence: CSARVGGPNEKLFF. In DNA, the CDR3 is TGCAGTGCTAGAGTAGGGGGCCCGAATGAAAAACTGTTTTTT.

This clonotype has only a few counts. V is TRBV19 and J is TRBJ1-1; TRBD1 might be the D (5 bases). This CDR3 spans 17 amino acids. V gave up 6 bases and J gave up 0 bases, with 20 bases separating them. Germline V lookup: CDR1 LNHDA, CDR2 SQIVND (reference sequence). CDR3 sequence reads: CASRLLGFGTVNTEAFF. CDR3 sequence (DNA): TGTGCCAGTAGATTATTAGGTTTCGGGACGGTGAACACTGAAGCTTTCTTT.

The rearrangement uses TRBV29-1 and TRBJ1-1; D remains unclear. The CDR3 contains 12 residues. Trimming shortened V by 6 bases and J by 0 bases, and 8 bases separated the two germline ends. Germline V gene sequence: CDR1 SQVTM, CDR2 ANQGSEA. The CDR3 loop reads CSVAGLNTEAFF. CDR3 DNA sequence: TGCAGCGTAGCAGGATTGAACACTGAAGCTTTCTTT.

This chain uses TRBV9 with TRBJ2-1; possibly TRBD2 for D (5 bases). V was trimmed by 4 bases and J by 0 bases, leaving 17 bases between them. Germline V gives CDR1 SGDLS, CDR2 YYNGEE. This CDR3 contains 17 residues. CDR3 region: CASSLADSLSSYNEQFF. CDR3 nucleotide sequence: TGTGCCAGCAGCCTAGCTGATTCACTTAGCTCCTACAATGAGCAGTTCTTC.

V usage is TRBV29-1 and J usage is TRBJ1-3; 9 positions agree with TRBD1. The CDR3 is 14 amino acids. V was clipped by 3 bases and J by 2 bases; unmatched bases: 2. Per the germline V gene, CDR1 is SQVTM and CDR2 is ANQGSEA. This chain's CDR3 is CSVDGQGTGNTIYF. As DNA, the CDR3 is TGCAGCGTTGATGGACAGGGGACTGGAAACACCATATATTTT.

The chain carries TRBV15 and TRBJ2-7, with D perhaps being TRBD1 or TRBD2 (5 bases each). Germline V CDR1 and CDR2: LNHNV, YYDKDF (reference sequence). V lost 5 bases to trimming and J lost 0 bases, with 11 bases between them. The CDR3 has 14 residues. CDR3 residues: CATSRDRDSYEQYF. The CDR3 nucleotides are TGTGCCACCAGCCGGGACCGCGACTCCTACGAGCAGTACTTC. Based on the CDR3 plus reference TRBV15 and TRBJ2-7, the full variable domain is DAMVIQNPRYQVTQFGKPVTLSCSQTLNHNVMYWYQQKSSQAPKLLFHYYDKDFNNEADTPDNFQSRRPNTSFCFLDIRSPGLGDTAMYLCATSRDRDSYEQYFGPGTRLTVT.

The chain uses TRBV5-1 and TRBJ2-3; D possibly corresponds to TRBD2 (5 bases). V dropped 0 bases and J dropped 5 bases, with 13 bases sitting between them. Germline assignment: CDR1 SGHRS and CDR2 YFSETQ. The CDR3 loop spans 15 amino acids. The CDR3 DNA is TGCGCCAGCAGCTTGGGGACTGGGCTAGGAGATACGCAGTATTTT. Translated, it gives CASSLGTGLGDTQYF.